These 14 T cell receptor beta chains were all obtained from the same sample, sequenced in a study of regulatory T cells in long-lasting Graves disease. Time point in this sample: newly diagnosed GD, antithyroid drugs for less than 3 months. Generation of the TCR library employed RNA extracted from PBMCs. Arm-PCR of CDR3 regions and iRepertoire HTBI primers were used to build TCR beta libraries. TCRdb re-derived calls from the multiplex PCR reads in MiXCR, one entry per CDR3 protein. The sample consists of roughly 500,000 distinct CDR3 sequences, approximately 12% of them appearing once. This same sample was also taken into another study, of T cells in Graves' hyperthyroidism and ophthalmopathy.

Here the sequenced sample was peripheral blood mononuclear cells (PBMCs), taken at new diagnosis, from a patient treated with antithyroid drugs. All receptors derive from a man younger than 40 with Graves disease.

This chain connects TRBV30 to TRBJ2-1; D is possibly TRBD1 (6 bases). Germline CDR1 is GTSNPN and CDR2 is SVGIG (reference sequence). Trimming took off 0 bases at V and 4 bases at J, with 25 bases between the two ends. The CDR3 has 19 residues. In nucleotides, the CDR3 is TGTGCCTGGAGTGTTTACACGGCCCCTACAGGGCCTCCTTACAATGAGCAGTTCTTC. It codes for CAWSVYTAPTGPPYNEQFF.

This clonotype showed up many times. The genes are TRBV12-5 and TRBJ2-7; 10 positions agree with TRBD1. This CDR3 region has 15 residues. Germline loops: CDR1 LGHNT, CDR2 FRNRAP. Losses at the gene ends were 5 bases for V and 4 bases for J; bases not matched to a gene: 8. CDR3 DNA sequence: TGTGCTAGTGGTCGTACGGGACAGGGGACATACGAGCAGTACTTC. This sequence encodes CASGRTGQGTYEQYF.

There are many counts of this clonotype. The V call is TRBV7-2, the J call TRBJ1-4; perhaps TRBD1 as D (5 bases). Deletions cut 5 bases from V and 7 bases from J, with 14 bases between. Germline CDR1 reads SGHTA; CDR2 reads FQGNSA. The CDR3 is made up of 14 amino acids. CDR3 nucleotide sequence: TGTGCCAGCAGCCGAGACAGCCGCCGTGAAAAACTGTTTTTT. Translated, it gives CASSRDSRREKLFF.

This clonotype showed up many times. This sequence joins TRBV7-2 and TRBJ2-7; 8 bases line up with TRBD1. V trimming: 3 bases; J trimming: 0 bases; junction bases outside the gene matches: 4. Germline V gene data show CDR1 as SGHTA and CDR2 as FQGNSA. This CDR3 has 15 amino acids. In DNA form, the CDR3 reads TGTGCCAGCAGCTTTGACAGGGGCCGCTCCTACGAGCAGTACTTC. Translating gives CASSFDRGRSYEQYF.

The genes are TRBV6-2 or TRBV6-3 and TRBJ2-7; D possibly matches TRBD1 or TRBD2 (5 bases each). This CDR3 has 15 amino acids. Trimming took off 6 bases at V and 3 bases at J, with 18 bases between the two ends. Germline assignment: CDR1 MNHEY and CDR2 SVGEGT. The CDR3 DNA sequence: TGTGCCAGCAGAACCGACAGCCGAGGGGTCTACGAGCAGTACTTC. As protein: CASRTDSRGVYEQYF.

This clonotype was seen repeatedly, ten times or more. The chain is built from TRBV11-2 and TRBJ2-3; D not resolved. CDR3 size: 13 residues. CDR1 and CDR2 from the germline V gene are SGHAT and FQNNGV. Trimming took 5 bases from V and 5 from J, leaving 11 bases between them. DNA for the CDR3: TGTGCCAGCAGCCCGAGCATTGTAGATACGCAGTATTTT. This sequence encodes CASSPSIVDTQYF.

Many counts were recorded for this clonotype. The J gene is TRBJ2-2, the V gene TRBV29-1; TRBD2 matches 7 bases. Looked up from germline, CDR1 is SQVTM and CDR2 is ANQGSEA. V was clipped by 0 bases and J by 7 bases; unmatched bases: 2. This CDR3 region has 13 residues. CDR3 sequence reads: CSVEEGGGGELFF. DNA for the CDR3: TGCAGCGTTGAAGAAGGCGGGGGCGGGGAGCTGTTTTTT.

V is TRBV6-1 and J is TRBJ2-2; D might be TRBD2 (6 bases). Germline V lookup: CDR1 MNHNS, CDR2 SASEGT. Trimming removed 6 bases from V and 4 bases from J, with 15 bases in between. CDR3 size: 15 residues. CDR3 bases: TGTGCCAGCAGCCTGGGGGGAGCGGTCACCGGGGAGCTGTTTTTT. Encoded protein: CASSLGGAVTGELFF.

This chain connects TRBV6-1 to TRBJ2-7; 11 bases match TRBD2. Unmatched junction bases numbered 7, after V lost 7 bases and J lost 2 bases. CDR3 length: 15 amino acids. The germline CDR1 and CDR2 sequences are MNHNS and SASEGT. The CDR3 loop is CASNKRGLAAYEQYF. The CDR3 nucleotides read TGTGCCAGCAATAAAAGGGGACTAGCGGCCTACGAGCAGTACTTC.

At least ten counts were recorded for this clonotype. The J gene is TRBJ2-4, the V gene TRBV20-1; D is undetermined. The CDR3 extends over 14 amino acids. Trimming pared 5 bases from V and 0 bases from J, leaving 11 bases between. Germline-derived CDR1 and CDR2 are DFQATT and SNEGSKA (reference sequence). CDR3 loop: CSADPSLAKNIQYF. DNA for the CDR3: TGCAGTGCTGACCCCAGTTTAGCCAAAAACATTCAGTACTTC.

The V call is TRBV25-1, the J call TRBJ2-7; possibly TRBD1 for D (6 bases). Germline lookup yields CDR1 MGHDK and CDR2 SYGVNS. Trimming left V 1 base short and J 5 bases short, with 12 bases between. This CDR3 spans 14 amino acids. DNA for the CDR3: TGTGCCAGCAGTGAATTCGTGGGGGCACACGAGCAGTACTTC. Translated, it gives CASSEFVGAHEQYF.

This clonotype has at least ten counts. The rearrangement links TRBV20-1 to TRBJ2-2; D remains ambiguous. V shed 0 bases and J shed 1 base, with 9 bases lying between them. The CDR3 totals 15 residues. CDR1 and CDR2 from the germline V gene are DFQATT and SNEGSKA (reference sequence). The CDR3, as DNA: TGCAGTGCTAGAGATCTCGTGGGGAACACCGGGGAGCTGTTTTTT. Amino acids: CSARDLVGNTGELFF.

This clonotype was counted ten times or more. The V and J genes are TRBV6-1 and TRBJ2-3; D perhaps matches TRBD2 (6 bases). The germline V gene encodes CDR1 MNHNS and CDR2 SASEGT. This CDR3 comprises 16 residues. Trimming took 3 bases from V and 4 from J, leaving 17 bases between them. The CDR3 DNA is TGTGCCAGCAGTGACCCCCGGGAGCTAACAGCAGATACGCAGTATTTT. The encoded protein is CASSDPRELTADTQYF.

This clonotype has ten or more counts. The chain combines TRBV12-3 or TRBV12-4 with TRBJ2-2; either TRBD1 or TRBD2 may fit D (5 bases each). The CDR3 contains 12 residues. V lost 10 bases and J lost 4, with 10 bases in between. The CDR3 protein is CAIQRGTGELFF. The CDR3 DNA follows: TGTGCCATCCAGAGGGGCACCGGGGAGCTGTTTTTT.